These 27 T cell receptor beta chains were sequenced from one sample in a study of T-cell reconstitution after alpha-beta-depleted transplantation in children. TCRbeta library construction was performed incorporating unique molecular identifiers. TCRdb re-derived calls from the PCR reads in MiXCR, one entry per CDR3 protein. The sample yields approximately 98,000 distinct CDR3 sequences, about 6.5% seen once. The specimen was PBMCs, mostly from graft donor cells, collected 360 days after TCRalphabeta/CD19-depleted stem cell transplant. Receptors were obtained from a male patient aged 2 to 10 who had a stem cell transplant for acute lymphoblastic leukemia, so the T cells may come from the graft donor.

This clonotype was picked up a small number of times. The rearrangement joins TRBV27 to TRBJ2-2; D is unclear. The CDR3 contains 14 residues. The V end lost 3 bases, the J end lost 1 base, and 6 bases lay between the germline ends. The germline V gene encodes CDR1 MNHEY and CDR2 SMNVEV (reference sequence). In DNA, the CDR3 is TGTGCCAGCAGTTTGCTCCTGAACACCGGGGAGCTGTTTTTT. Translated: CASSLLLNTGELFF.

Ten or more counts support this clonotype. This sequence joins TRBV12-3 or TRBV12-4 and TRBJ2-7; unclear D gene. Trimming removed 6 bases at V and 2 bases at J, with 8 bases between. There are 12 residues in the CDR3. In nucleotides, the CDR3 is TGTGCCAGCAGCCGTGCACCCTACGAGCAGTACTTC. Translated, it gives CASSRAPYEQYF.

This clonotype occurred a few times. V and J are TRBV4-1 and TRBJ2-7; 7 nucleotides line up with TRBD2. The junction had 5 bases not matched to a gene; V was cut back by 3 bases and J by 3 bases. CDR1 and CDR2 (germline): MGHRA, YSYEKL. This CDR3 has 14 amino acids. The CDR3 DNA follows: TGCGCCAGCAGCCAGCGGGGGTTCGGCTACGAGCAGTACTTC. Protein product: CASSQRGFGYEQYF.

This clonotype has just a few counts. V usage is TRBV19 and J usage is TRBJ2-7, with D tentatively TRBD1 or TRBD2 (5 bases each). Deletions cut 3 bases from V and 6 bases from J, with 12 bases between. The length of the CDR3 is 13 residues. Germline CDR1 LNHDA, CDR2 SQIVND (reference sequence). CDR3 region: CASSMGPLSEQYF. The CDR3 DNA reads TGTGCCAGTAGTATGGGACCCCTCAGCGAGCAGTACTTC.

V usage is TRBV19 and J usage is TRBJ2-4; 8 bases match TRBD1. CDR1 is LNHDA and CDR2 is SQIVND in the germline V gene (reference sequence). CDR3 length: 17 amino acids. The V gene end was trimmed by 3 bases and the J gene end by 7 bases; junction bases not matched to a gene: 14. This chain's CDR3 is CASSIFPTGVVTNIQYF. The CDR3 nucleotides are TGTGCCAGTAGTATCTTCCCGACAGGGGTCGTTACCAACATTCAGTACTTC.

This clonotype was observed a handful of times. The chain is built from TRBV7-2 and TRBJ2-2; 7 bases match TRBD2. CDR3 length: 15 amino acids. The junction had 6 bases not matched to a gene; V was cut back by 5 bases and J by 3 bases. Germline CDR1 is SGHTA and CDR2 is FQGNSA. Written as DNA, the CDR3 is TGTGCCAGCAGCATTAGCGGGCCTTACACCGGGGAGCTGTTTTTT. Protein sequence: CASSISGPYTGELFF.

J is TRBJ2-5 and V is TRBV11-3, with 12 bases fitting TRBD1. With V trimmed by 5 bases and J by 12 bases, 7 bases remained unmatched. The CDR3 loop spans 13 amino acids. Germline loops: CDR1 SGHNT, CDR2 YENEEA. The CDR3 bases are TGTGCCAGCAGCCCCGGGACAGGGGGCGGGGAGTACTTC. Its translation: CASSPGTGGGEYF.

This clonotype turned up a few times. The chain combines TRBV27 with TRBJ1-5, with a possible D match to TRBD1 (5 bases). Germline V CDR1 and CDR2: MNHEY, SMNVEV (reference sequence). The V gene lost 7 bases and the J gene lost 15 bases, with 19 bases spanning the gap. There are 12 residues in the CDR3. CDR3 in DNA: TGTGCCAGCAAGCGCCTAGGACGGGACCCGCATTTT. Its translation is CASKRLGRDPHF.

This clonotype occurred many times. The chain uses TRBV21-1 and TRBJ1-6. TRBV21-1 is a known pseudogene. This CDR3 is 14 amino acids long. The CDR3 loop reads CASSKVSENSPLHF. The CDR3 DNA sequence: TGTGCCAGCAGCAAAGTGAGCGAAAATTCACCCCTCCACTTT.

This clonotype turned up a few times. V gene TRBV29-1 combines with J gene TRBJ2-3; a possible D gene is TRBD2 (6 bases). V was clipped by 7 bases and J by 2 bases, with 10 bases between them. This CDR3 has 12 residues. The V gene's germline CDR1 is SQVTM and CDR2 ANQGSEA. The CDR3 reads CSAGRITDTQYF. CDR3 DNA: TGCAGCGCTGGGAGGATCACAGATACGCAGTATTTT.

The chain joins TRBV9 to TRBJ1-2; 7 nucleotides line up with TRBD1. Germline CDR1 reads SGDLS; CDR2 reads YYNGEE. This CDR3 is 15 amino acids long. The J segment lost 8 bases and the V segment lost 6 bases, leaving 16 bases of the junction unmatched. CDR3 nucleotides: TGTGCCAGCACCTACAGGACAGGCCGGAGAATAGGCTACACCTTC. Protein sequence: CASTYRTGRRIGYTF.

This clonotype has a handful of counts. The genes are TRBV13 and TRBJ2-7; 10 positions match TRBD2. This CDR3 spans 15 amino acids. V lost 5 bases and J lost 5; bases outside the gene matches: 9. Germline values: CDR1 PRHDT, CDR2 FYEKMQ (reference sequence). CDR3 region: CASSPWASGRNEQYF. The CDR3 DNA is TGTGCCAGCAGCCCCTGGGCTAGCGGGAGAAACGAGCAGTACTTC.

This clonotype was recorded many times. V usage is TRBV28 and J usage is TRBJ1-2; TRBD1 matches at 10 bases. The CDR3 covers 17 residues. Germline CDR1 reads MDHEN; CDR2 reads SYDVKM. V shed 2 bases and J 4 bases; nucleotides not matched to a gene: 10. The CDR3 loop is CASSLPQDRGKSYGYTF. The CDR3 bases are TGTGCCAGCAGTTTACCCCAGGACAGGGGGAAGAGCTATGGCTACACCTTC.

The chain combines TRBV6-5 with TRBJ1-3; D is undetermined. The CDR3 runs to 14 residues. The germline CDR1 and CDR2 sequences are MNHEY and SVGAGI. V lost 3 bases and J lost 2, with 8 bases in between. CDR3 DNA sequence: TGTGCCAGCAGTTATTACGGGACTGGAAACACCATATATTTT. It codes for CASSYYGTGNTIYF.

This clonotype has ten or more counts. The J gene is TRBJ2-1, the V gene TRBV6-2 or TRBV6-3, with TRBD2 identical over 9 bases. Germline lookup yields CDR1 MNHEY and CDR2 SVGEGT. The CDR3 has 13 residues. Unmatched junction bases numbered 3, after V lost 2 bases and J lost 10 bases. CDR3 loop: CASSYTTSGEQFF. The CDR3 bases are TGTGCCAGCAGTTACACGACTAGCGGAGAGCAGTTCTTC.

This sequence joins TRBV6-2 or TRBV6-3 and TRBJ2-1, with TRBD2 matching 8 bases. This CDR3 has 14 residues. Per germline, CDR1 MNHEY and CDR2 SVGEGT. V lost 6 bases, J lost 1 base, and 2 bases stayed unmatched. DNA of the CDR3: TGTGCCAGCAGGGCGGGAGGATCCTACAATGAGCAGTTCTTC. Its translation: CASRAGGSYNEQFF.

The V call is TRBV9, the J call TRBJ2-5, with D unclear. Trimming took off 2 bases at V and 1 base at J, with 12 bases between the two ends. CDR1 is SGDLS, CDR2 YYNGEE, per germline. The CDR3 length is 15 residues. Here the CDR3 DNA reads TGTGCCAGCAGCGTCGTCGGGCGGACCCAAGAGACCCAGTACTTC. Translation gives CASSVVGRTQETQYF.

V gene TRBV27 combines with J gene TRBJ2-5; TRBD2 agrees at 16 bases. The V and J ends lost 4 bases and 4 bases, in that order; junction bases with no gene match: 6. Looked up from germline, CDR1 is MNHEY and CDR2 is SMNVEV (reference sequence). The CDR3 spans 17 residues. The CDR3 spells CASSSGLAGGGGETQYF. CDR3 in DNA: TGTGCCAGCAGTTCGGGACTAGCGGGAGGGGGGGGAGAGACCCAGTACTTC.

At least ten counts were recorded for this clonotype. The chain recombines TRBV9 with TRBJ2-7; the match to TRBD1 covers 10 bases. This CDR3 contains 13 residues. CDR1 and CDR2 from the germline V gene are SGDLS and YYNGEE. The trim removed 7 bases at V and 4 bases at J, leaving 5 bases unmatched. The CDR3 DNA sequence: TGTGCCAGCCAACCGGGACAGGGGTACGAGCAGTACTTC. As protein: CASQPGQGYEQYF.

The CDR3 loop reads CSVEGTSGNRNTGELFF. Here the CDR3 DNA reads TGCAGCGTTGAAGGGACTAGCGGGAACCGTAACACCGGGGAGCTGTTTTTT. The rearrangement joins TRBV29-1 to TRBJ2-2; 12 bases match TRBD2. Germline lookup yields CDR1 SQVTM and CDR2 ANQGSEA. There are 17 residues in the CDR3. Trimming cost V 1 base and J 2 bases; bases outside gene matches: 5.

This chain connects TRBV4-3 to TRBJ1-6; 9 bases fit TRBD1. V shed 3 bases, J shed 10 bases, and the junction held 7 bases outside the gene matches. CDR3 size: 15 residues. Germline V gives CDR1 LGHNA, CDR2 YSLEER. CDR3 nucleotide sequence: TGCGCCAGCAGCCATCACCGGGACAGGGACTCACCCCTCCACTTT. Protein: CASSHHRDRDSPLHF.

The chain employs TRBV4-1 and TRBJ1-1; D may be TRBD1 (6 bases). This CDR3 is built from 14 residues. Germline V lookup: CDR1 MGHRA, CDR2 YSYEKL. With 1 base removed from V and 5 bases from J, the gap between germline ends came to 11 bases. The CDR3 nucleotides read TGCGCCAGCAGCCAAGCCCTAGGGGGGACTGAAGCTTTCTTT. Translating gives CASSQALGGTEAFF.

The chain employs TRBV6-1 and TRBJ2-1, with D unresolved. Germline CDR1 MNHNS, CDR2 SASEGT. The CDR3 has 15 residues. Trimming pared 3 bases from V and 0 bases from J, leaving 9 bases between. The CDR3 loop is CASSDTPGSYNEQFF. CDR3 nucleotide sequence: TGTGCCAGCAGTGACACCCCGGGCTCCTACAATGAGCAGTTCTTC.

This clonotype was detected ten times or more. The genes are TRBV20-1 and TRBJ2-3, with TRBD2 identical over 8 bases. This CDR3 comprises 16 residues. CDR1 and CDR2 from the germline V gene are DFQATT and SNEGSKA (reference sequence). The V and J ends lost 0 bases and 1 base, in that order; junction bases with no gene match: 6. CDR3 nucleotides: TGCAGTGCTAGAGAACGACTAGCGCGAGGCACAGATACGCAGTATTTT. It is translated as CSARERLARGTDTQYF.

This clonotype was detected ten times or more. CDR3 bases: TGCGCCAGCAGCCTTTTCCGGGACGGCTTCTCCTACGAGCAGTACTTC. This gives the protein CASSLFRDGFSYEQYF. V gene TRBV4-3 combines with J gene TRBJ2-7; the D gene could be TRBD1 or TRBD2 (5 bases each). V was shortened by 4 bases and J by 0 bases, with 16 bases between the two germline ends. The CDR3 is 16 residues long. The V gene's germline CDR1 is LGHNA and CDR2 YSLEER.

This clonotype showed up many times. The chain combines TRBV7-2 with TRBJ2-7, with D uncertain. Germline V CDR1 and CDR2: SGHTA, FQGNSA. The germline V and J ends were trimmed by 0 bases and 5 bases, with 11 bases remaining between them. This CDR3 comprises 14 residues. The CDR3 protein is CASSLAIRSHEQYF. CDR3 DNA sequence: TGTGCCAGCAGCTTAGCCATCCGGAGCCACGAGCAGTACTTC. Full variable domain (rest looked up from reference TRBV7-2 and TRBJ2-7): GAGVSQSPSNKVTEKGKDVELRCDPISGHTALYWYRQSLGQGLEFLIYFQGNSAPDKSGLPSDRFSAERTGGSVSTLTIQRTQQEDSAVYLCASSLAIRSHEQYFGPGTRLTVT.

This clonotype was counted ten times or more. The chain is built from TRBV29-1 and TRBJ2-7; 7 bases are a match to TRBD2. Germline V lookup: CDR1 SQVTM, CDR2 ANQGSEA. V lost 1 base, J lost 2 bases, and 11 bases stayed unmatched. The CDR3 spans 16 residues. The CDR3 here is CSVEVAGGSLTYEQYF. DNA for the CDR3: TGCAGCGTTGAAGTCGCTGGCGGGAGTTTGACCTACGAGCAGTACTTC.